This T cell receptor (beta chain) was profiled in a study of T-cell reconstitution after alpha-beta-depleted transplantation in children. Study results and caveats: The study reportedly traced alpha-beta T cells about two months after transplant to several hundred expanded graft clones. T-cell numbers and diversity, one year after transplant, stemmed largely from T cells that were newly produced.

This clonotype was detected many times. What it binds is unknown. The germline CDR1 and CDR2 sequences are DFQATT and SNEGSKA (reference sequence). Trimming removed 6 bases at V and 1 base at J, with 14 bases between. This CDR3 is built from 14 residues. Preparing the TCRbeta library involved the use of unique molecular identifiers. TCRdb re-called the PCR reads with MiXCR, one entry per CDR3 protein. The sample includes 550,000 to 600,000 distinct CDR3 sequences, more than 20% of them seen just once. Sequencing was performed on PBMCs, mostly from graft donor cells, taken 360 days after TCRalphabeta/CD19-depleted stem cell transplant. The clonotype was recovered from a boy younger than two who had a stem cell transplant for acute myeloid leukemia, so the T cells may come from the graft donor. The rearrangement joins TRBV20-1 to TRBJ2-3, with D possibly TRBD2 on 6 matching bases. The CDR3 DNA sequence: TGCAGTGCCCCAACCTTAGCGGGCACAGATACGCAGTATTTT. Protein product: CSAPTLAGTDTQYF.